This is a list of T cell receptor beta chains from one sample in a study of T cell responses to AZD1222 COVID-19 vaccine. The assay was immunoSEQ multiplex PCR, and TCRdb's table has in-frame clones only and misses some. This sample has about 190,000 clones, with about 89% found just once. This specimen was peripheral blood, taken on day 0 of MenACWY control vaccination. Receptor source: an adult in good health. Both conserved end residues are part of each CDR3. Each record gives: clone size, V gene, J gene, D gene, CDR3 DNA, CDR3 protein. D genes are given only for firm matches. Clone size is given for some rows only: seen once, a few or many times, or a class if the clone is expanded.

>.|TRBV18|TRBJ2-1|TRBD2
TGTGCCAGCTCACCTGACCGGGCCATAGCGGGTGAGCAGTTCTTC
CASSPDRAIAGEQFF
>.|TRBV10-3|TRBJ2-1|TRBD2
TGTGCCGCTGTTGGTACGGGAGGTCAGGGTGAGCAGTTCTTC
CAAVGTGGQGEQFF
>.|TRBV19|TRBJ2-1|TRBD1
TGTGCCAGTAGGCTGGACAGGAGCTCCTACAATGAGCAGTTCTTC
CASRLDRSSYNEQFF
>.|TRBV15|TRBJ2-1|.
TGTGCCACCAGCAGAGTGGGGACGCCTACTCAGTTCTTC
CATSRVGTPTQFF
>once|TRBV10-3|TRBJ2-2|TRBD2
TGTGCCATCACCGCCTCACGGGGGGTAGCGAACACCGGGGAGCTGTTTTTT
CAITASRGVANTGELFF
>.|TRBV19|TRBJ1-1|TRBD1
TGTGCCAGTAGTCTGGGCAGGGGGAAGTCTGAAGCTTTCTTT
CASSLGRGKSEAFF
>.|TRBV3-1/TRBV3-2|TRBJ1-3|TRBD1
TGTGCCAGCAGCCAAAGGTTCCCGGACAGGTCATACACCATATATTTT
CASSQRFPDRSYTIYF
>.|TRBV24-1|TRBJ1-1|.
TGTGCCACCAGTGACGGCGGTAGGATGGAAGCTTTCTTT
CATSDGGRMEAFF
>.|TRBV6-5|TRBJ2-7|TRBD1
TGTGCCAGCTCGGGGACAGGGCGGTTCTACGAGCAGTACTTC
CASSGTGRFYEQYF
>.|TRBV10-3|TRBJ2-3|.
TGTGCCATCAGTCCGGGGAGTTCACACACAGATACGCAGTATTTT
CAISPGSSHTDTQYF
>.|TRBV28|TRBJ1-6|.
TGTGCCAGCAGTATTTCGGGCCCCCGGACTCATAATTCACCCCTCCACTTT
CASSISGPRTHNSPLHF
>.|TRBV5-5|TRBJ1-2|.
TGTGCCAGCAGCTTGGCGGGGGTTAACTATGGCTACACCTTC
CASSLAGVNYGYTF
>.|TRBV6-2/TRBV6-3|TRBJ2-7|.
TGTGCCAGCAGCGGGAGTCAGGGGAATCCCTACGAGCAGTACTTC
CASSGSQGNPYEQYF
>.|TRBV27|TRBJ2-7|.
TGTGCCAGCAGCCTCCACGGGACCCAATCCTACGAGCAGTACTTC
CASSLHGTQSYEQYF
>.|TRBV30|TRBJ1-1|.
TGTGCCTCCACACTTCTTGAAGCTTTCTTT
CASTLLEAFF
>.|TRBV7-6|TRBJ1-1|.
TGTGCCAGCAGCTTTAGGGGCCGGAGGCAGGGCCCTCCGAACACTGAAGCTTTCTTT
CASSFRGRRQGPPNTEAFF
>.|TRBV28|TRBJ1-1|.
TGTGCCAGCAGTTTGGATCGCACTGAAGCTTTCTTT
CASSLDRTEAFF
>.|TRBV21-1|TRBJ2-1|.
TGTGCCAGCAGCAACCTGTATTTGCGGGGGAATGAGCAGTTCTTC
CASSNLYLRGNEQFF
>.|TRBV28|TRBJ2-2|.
TGTGCCAGCAGTTCGGGCAGCCCCGGGGAGCTGTTTTTT
CASSSGSPGELFF
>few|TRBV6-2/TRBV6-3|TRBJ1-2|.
TGTGCCAGCAGCGAGCCTCCGGACGGCGTAGGCGGCTACACCTTC
CASSEPPDGVGGYTF
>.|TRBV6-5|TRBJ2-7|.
TGTGCCAGCGAGGGGCAGGGGACCTACGAGCAGTACTTC
CASEGQGTYEQYF
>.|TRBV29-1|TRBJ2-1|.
TGCAGCGTAGAGTCGGGGTGGAATGAGCAGTTCTTC
CSVESGWNEQFF
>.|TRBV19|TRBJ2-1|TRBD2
TGTGCCAGCAAGTACAGCGGGAGGGACAATGAGCAGTTCTTC
CASKYSGRDNEQFF
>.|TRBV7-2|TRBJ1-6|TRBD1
TGTGCCAGCAGCTTAAAAAGCGGAGGGGGACAGTATAATTCACCCCTCCACTTT
CASSLKSGGGQYNSPLHF
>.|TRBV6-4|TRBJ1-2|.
TGTGCCAGCATTGGTACGACAGGTGACTATGGCTACACCTTC
CASIGTTGDYGYTF
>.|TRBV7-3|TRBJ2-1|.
TGTGCCAGCAGCTTAGCAGGGAACTCCTACAATGAGCAGTTCTTC
CASSLAGNSYNEQFF
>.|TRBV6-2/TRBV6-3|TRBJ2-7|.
TGTGCCAGCAGTCTGGGATACGAGCAGTACTTC
CASSLGYEQYF
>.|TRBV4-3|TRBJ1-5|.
TGCGCCAGCAGCCAAGATCGGGGGGGACAGCCCCAGCATTTT
CASSQDRGGQPQHF
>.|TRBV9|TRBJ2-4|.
TGTGCCAGCAGCGTAGACAGGGCCCAAAACATTCAGTACTTC
CASSVDRAQNIQYF
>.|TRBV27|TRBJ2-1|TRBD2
TGTGCCAGCAGTTCCACCGGGACTAGAGCCTACAATGAGCAGTTCTTC
CASSSTGTRAYNEQFF
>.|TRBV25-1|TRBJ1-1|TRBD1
TGTGCCAGCAGGGCGACAGGGAGGAAGACTGAAGCTTTCTTT
CASRATGRKTEAFF
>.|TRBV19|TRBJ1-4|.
TGTGCCACTAGGGACAAAAACCGGGAAAAACTGTTTTTT
CATRDKNREKLFF
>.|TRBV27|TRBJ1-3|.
TGTGCCAGCAGTTTAACCCCAATCTCCGGAAACACCATATATTTT
CASSLTPISGNTIYF
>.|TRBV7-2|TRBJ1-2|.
TGTGCCAGCAGCTTAGATTTCGTCGGGCAGGGAAGTGGCTACACCTTC
CASSLDFVGQGSGYTF
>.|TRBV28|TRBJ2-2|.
TGTGCCAGCAGGATTCTTAACACCGGGGAGCTGTTTTTT
CASRILNTGELFF
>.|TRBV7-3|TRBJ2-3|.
TGTGCCAGCAGACTCACTAGCAAGTCCACAGATACGCAGTATTTT
CASRLTSKSTDTQYF
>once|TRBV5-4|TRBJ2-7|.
TGTGCCAGCAGCTTCGGGTCCCGGAACGAGCAGTACTTC
CASSFGSRNEQYF
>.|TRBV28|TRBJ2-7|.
TGTGCCAGCAGCCCTTACCGCAGCGCCGAGCAGTACTTC
CASSPYRSAEQYF
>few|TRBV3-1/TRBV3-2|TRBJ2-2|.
TGTGCCAGCAGCCAACAGATCGGGGAGCTGTTTTTT
CASSQQIGELFF
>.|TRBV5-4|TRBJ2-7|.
TGTGCCAGCAGCCTCCCGCATGGGGACGAGCAGTACTTC
CASSLPHGDEQYF
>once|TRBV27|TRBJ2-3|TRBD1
TGTGCCAGCACCACTGGGACAGGGTACACAGATACGCAGTATTTT
CASTTGTGYTDTQYF
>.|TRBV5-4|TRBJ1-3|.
TGTGCCAGCAGCTTGGACCGGGGGTCCGGAAACACCATATATTTT
CASSLDRGSGNTIYF
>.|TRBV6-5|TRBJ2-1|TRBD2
TGTGCCAGCACGGGCGGGGGCTCCTACAATGAGCAGTTCTTC
CASTGGGSYNEQFF
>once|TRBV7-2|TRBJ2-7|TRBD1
TGTGCCAGCAGCTTCGGACAGGGGACGAAGGAGCAGTACTTC
CASSFGQGTKEQYF
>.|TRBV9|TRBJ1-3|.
TGTGCCAGCAGCGCAGAGACAGGCGGATTTGGAAACACCATATATTTT
CASSAETGGFGNTIYF
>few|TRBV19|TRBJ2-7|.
TGTGCCAGTAGCGATGGGGGCCACGAGCAGTACTTC
CASSDGGHEQYF
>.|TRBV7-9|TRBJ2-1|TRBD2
TGTGCCAGCAGCCCGGAGACTAGCACGAATGAGCAGTTCTTC
CASSPETSTNEQFF
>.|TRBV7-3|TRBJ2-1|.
TGTGCCAGCAGCTCACAACCCGGGACCACGATCAATGAGCAGTTCTTC
CASSSQPGTTINEQFF
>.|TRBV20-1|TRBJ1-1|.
TGCAGCCGCAGAGGAAACACTGAAGCTTTCTTT
CSRRGNTEAFF